The present T cell receptor (beta chain) was sequenced within a study of cytomegalovirus exposure and HLA in healthy donors. Findings of the study overall: Fewer N-insertions (relative to the roughly 670-donor mean) were reportedly seen in an Asian-associated ancestry cluster in a later analysis.

Whereas donors were nominally healthy upon sampling, unrecorded immune exposures were probable. This clone has just a few counts. The antigen is unknown. PCR primers comprised 60 Vbeta and 13 Jbeta primers. Original handling: There were tens of millions of unique TCR beta chains by a later count, and around 10 million of them were shared. Sequenced by immunoSEQ multiplex PCR; TCRdb stores in-frame clones only, minus some. Clone size and V and J calls were adopted from that table, with D and trimming inferred from the DNA. Among about 120,000 clones listed, roughly a tenth were seen once. V lost 5 bases and J lost 3, with 14 bases in between. CDR1 and CDR2 (germline): SEHNR, FQNEAQ (reference sequence). The CDR3 sequence is 15 residues long.

Source material: PBMCs. The chain couples TRBV7-9 to TRBJ1-5; no clear D gene. The TCR was taken from a woman younger than 35 in good health and CMV-seropositive. The CDR3 bases are TGTGCCAGCAGCACCTCGGGGAATCCCAATCAGCCCCAGCATTTT. Its translation: CASSTSGNPNQPQHF.